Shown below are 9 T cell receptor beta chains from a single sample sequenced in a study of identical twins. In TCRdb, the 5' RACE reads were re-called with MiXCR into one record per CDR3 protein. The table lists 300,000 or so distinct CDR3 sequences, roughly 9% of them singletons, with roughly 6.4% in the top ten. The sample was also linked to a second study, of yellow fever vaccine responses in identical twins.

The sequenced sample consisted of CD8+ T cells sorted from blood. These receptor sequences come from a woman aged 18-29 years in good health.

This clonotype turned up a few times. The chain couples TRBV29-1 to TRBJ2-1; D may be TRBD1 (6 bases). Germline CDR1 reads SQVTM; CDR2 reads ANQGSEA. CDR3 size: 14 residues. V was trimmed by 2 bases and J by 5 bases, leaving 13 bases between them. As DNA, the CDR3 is TGCAGCGTTGAACTAAGGACAGAAAACAATGAGCAGTTCTTC. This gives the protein CSVELRTENNEQFF.

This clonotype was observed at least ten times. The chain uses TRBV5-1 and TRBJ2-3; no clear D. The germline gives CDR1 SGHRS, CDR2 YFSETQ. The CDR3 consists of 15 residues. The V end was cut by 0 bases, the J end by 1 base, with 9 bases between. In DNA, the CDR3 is TGCGCCAGCAGCTTGGAGTTCTCCGGCACAGATACGCAGTATTTT. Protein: CASSLEFSGTDTQYF.

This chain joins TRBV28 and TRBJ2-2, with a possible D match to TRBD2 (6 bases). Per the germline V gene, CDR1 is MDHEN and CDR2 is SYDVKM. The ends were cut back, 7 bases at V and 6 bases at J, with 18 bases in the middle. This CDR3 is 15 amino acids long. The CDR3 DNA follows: TGTGCCAGCACCCTGATGGGGGGAGGACCCGGGGAGCTGTTTTTT. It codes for CASTLMGGGPGELFF.

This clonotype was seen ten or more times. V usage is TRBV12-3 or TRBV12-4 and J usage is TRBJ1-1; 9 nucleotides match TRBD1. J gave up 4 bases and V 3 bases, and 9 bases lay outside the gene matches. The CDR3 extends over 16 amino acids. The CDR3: CASSFPDRGRTTEAFF. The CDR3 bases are TGTGCCAGCAGTTTCCCTGACAGGGGGAGGACCACTGAAGCTTTCTTT.

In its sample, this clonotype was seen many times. Here the CDR3 reads CASSQGGTLYEQYF. In nucleotides, the CDR3 is TGCGCCAGCAGCCAAGGAGGGACACTCTACGAGCAGTACTTC. The chain couples TRBV4-3 to TRBJ2-7, with D possibly being TRBD1 (6 bases). This CDR3 has 14 residues. The germline V and J ends were trimmed by 1 base and 3 bases, with 10 bases remaining between them. From germline, CDR1 is LGHNA and CDR2 YSLEER.

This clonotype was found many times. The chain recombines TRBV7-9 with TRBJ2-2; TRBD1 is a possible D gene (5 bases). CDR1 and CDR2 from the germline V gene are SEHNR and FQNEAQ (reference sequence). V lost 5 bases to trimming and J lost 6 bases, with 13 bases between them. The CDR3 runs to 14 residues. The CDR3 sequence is CASSTTWGPGELFF. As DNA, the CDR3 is TGTGCCAGCAGCACTACATGGGGCCCCGGGGAGCTGTTTTTT. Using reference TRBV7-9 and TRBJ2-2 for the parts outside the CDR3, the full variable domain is DTGVSQNPRHKITKRGQNVTFRCDPISEHNRLYWYRQTLGQGPEFLTYFQNEAQLEKSRLLSDRFSAERPKGSFSTLEIQRTEQGDSAMYLCASSTTWGPGELFFGEGSRLTVL.

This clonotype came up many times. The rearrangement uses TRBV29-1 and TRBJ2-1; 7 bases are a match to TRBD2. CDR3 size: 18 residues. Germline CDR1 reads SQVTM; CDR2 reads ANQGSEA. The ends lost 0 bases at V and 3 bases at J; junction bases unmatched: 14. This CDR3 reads CSVEDNLALADDYNEQFF. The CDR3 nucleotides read TGCAGCGTTGAAGATAATTTGGCCCTAGCGGACGACTACAATGAGCAGTTCTTC.

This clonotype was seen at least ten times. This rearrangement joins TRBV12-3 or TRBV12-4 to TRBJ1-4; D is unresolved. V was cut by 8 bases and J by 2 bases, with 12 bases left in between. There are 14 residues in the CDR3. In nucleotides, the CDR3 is TGTGCCAGCTCCCCGTCGGGGACTAATGAAAAACTGTTTTTT. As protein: CASSPSGTNEKLFF.

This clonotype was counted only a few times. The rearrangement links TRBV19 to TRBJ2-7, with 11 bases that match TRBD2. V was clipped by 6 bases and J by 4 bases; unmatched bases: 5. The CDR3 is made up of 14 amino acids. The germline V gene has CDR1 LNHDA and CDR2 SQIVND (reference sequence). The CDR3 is CASSTSGSAYEQYF. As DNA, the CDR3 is TGTGCCAGTAGCACTAGCGGGAGTGCGTACGAGCAGTACTTC.